The 10 T cell receptor beta chains below come from one sample, sequenced in a study of T cell responses to AZD1222 COVID-19 vaccine. Produced via immunoSEQ multiplex PCR; TCRdb's table is partial and in-frame only. The data hold over 110,000 clones, with about 90% observed a single time. The sample consisted of peripheral blood, taken 28 days after the second AZD1222 dose. The origin of the receptors is an adult who received the AZD1222 COVID-19 vaccine.

This chain joins TRBV18 and TRBJ2-5; a possible D gene is TRBD2 (5 bases). The germline V gene encodes CDR1 KGHSH and CDR2 LQKENI. With 4 bases removed from V and 3 bases from J, the gap between germline ends came to 9 bases. The CDR3 contains 13 residues. This CDR3 is CASSHGEKETQYF. In nucleotides, the CDR3 is TGTGCCAGCTCACACGGGGAAAAAGAGACCCAGTACTTC.

The chain joins TRBV5-1 to TRBJ2-3; D is ambiguous. Germline assignment: CDR1 SGHRS and CDR2 YFSETQ. CDR3 length: 13 amino acids. The V end lost 3 bases, the J end lost 4 bases, and 9 bases lay between the germline ends. The CDR3 DNA reads as TGCGCCAGCAGCTCCACCCCCCCAGATACGCAGTATTTT. It yields the protein CASSSTPPDTQYF. Complete variable domain (other parts from reference TRBV5-1 and TRBJ2-3): KAGVTQTPRYLIKTRGQQVTLSCSPISGHRSVSWYQQTPGQGLQFLFEYFSETQRNKGNFPGRFSGRQFSNSRSEMNVSTLELGDSALYLCASSSTPPDTQYFGPGTRLTVL.

This sequence joins TRBV24-1 and TRBJ2-1; no reliable D call. Germline V gene lookup returns CDR1 KGHDR and CDR2 SFDVKD. V shed 7 bases and J shed 8 bases, with 11 bases lying between them. The CDR3 length is 12 residues. The CDR3 sequence: CATSSPTHEQFF. CDR3 sequence (DNA): TGTGCCACCAGCTCACCCACCCATGAGCAGTTCTTC.

The rearrangement links TRBV6-4 to TRBJ1-2; D ambiguous. This CDR3 contains 15 residues. In germline, CDR1 is MRHNA, CDR2 SNTAGT. V lost 2 bases and J 8 bases, leaving 18 bases between the germline ends. CDR3 sequence: CASSDGPEGGWGYTF. The CDR3 region has the DNA TGTGCCAGCAGTGACGGGCCAGAGGGAGGATGGGGCTACACCTTC.

This chain joins TRBV7-6 and TRBJ2-2; unclear D gene. The CDR3 sequence is 13 residues long. V lost 8 bases, J lost 5 bases, and 12 bases lay in between. Germline V gene lookup returns CDR1 SGHVS and CDR2 FNYEAQ. CDR3 sequence: CASGKQLTGELFF. The DNA of the CDR3 is TGTGCCAGCGGGAAGCAGTTGACCGGGGAGCTGTTTTTT.

The V gene is TRBV7-9, the J gene TRBJ1-1; D might be TRBD1 (6 bases). The CDR3 totals 15 residues. CDR1 SEHNR and CDR2 FQNEAQ come from the germline V gene (reference sequence). Trimming cost V 4 bases and J 1 base, with 13 bases left between them. This CDR3 is CASSSVQGWNTEAFF. DNA for the CDR3: TGTGCCAGCAGCTCGGTACAGGGTTGGAACACTGAAGCTTTCTTT.

The chain carries TRBV24-1 and TRBJ2-2; TRBD1 matches 8 bases. Germline values: CDR1 KGHDR, CDR2 SFDVKD. Trimming took 7 bases from V and 0 from J; bases not matched to a gene: 9. The CDR3 has 17 amino acids. CDR3 loop: CATRGQGGRSNTGELFF. Written as DNA, the CDR3 is TGTGCCACCAGAGGACAGGGAGGACGGTCGAACACCGGGGAGCTGTTTTTT.

The chain has TRBV19 and TRBJ2-2; D remains ambiguous. V lost 3 bases, J lost 4 bases, and 12 bases lay in between. The germline V gene has CDR1 LNHDA and CDR2 SQIVND (reference sequence). CDR3 length: 15 amino acids. CDR3 DNA: TGTGCCAGTAGTATGGGCAGCCGATCCACCGGGGAGCTGTTTTTT. As protein: CASSMGSRSTGELFF.

The chain employs TRBV6-5 and TRBJ1-5; no clear D gene. Germline V gene sequence: CDR1 MNHEY, CDR2 SVGAGI. Trimming left V 4 bases short and J 4 bases short, with 17 bases between. The CDR3 totals 16 residues. The CDR3 nucleotides read TGTGCCAGCAGTTTGATCCCCTTTGAGGGTAATCAGCCCCAGCATTTT. It specifies CASSLIPFEGNQPQHF.

The chain has TRBV15 and TRBJ1-6; D gene ambiguous. V lost 0 bases and J lost 0, with 9 bases in between. The CDR3 is 17 residues long. In germline, CDR1 is LNHNV, CDR2 YYDKDF (reference sequence). CDR3: CATSRDRASSYNSPLHF. The CDR3 nucleotides are TGTGCCACCAGCAGAGATCGGGCGAGCTCCTATAATTCACCCCTCCACTTT.